Listed below are T cell receptor beta chains from one sample, sequenced in a study of blood T cell repertoires in COVID-19. This table comes from immunoSEQ multiplex PCR, and its TCRdb copy is limited to in-frame clones, with some not included. This table holds hundreds of thousands of clones, 80% to 90% found once. The sample taken for sequencing was PBMCs or T cells enriched from blood (not recorded which). These receptor sequences come from a young woman who had recovered from COVID-19. The CDR3 runs from the conserved cysteine through the conserved F or W. A D gene is named only where the DNA matches it firmly. Not every row has a clone size; where given, it reads once, few, many or a size class.

TRBJ1-6 NA NA TRBV6-2/TRBV6-3 TGTGCCAGCAGTTATTCCGGACGGAGGTCCTATAATTCACCCCTCCACTTT CASSYSGRRSYNSPLHF
TRBJ2-7 NA NA TRBV2 TGTGCCAGCAGTGCCGGCAGGGCCTACGAGCAGTACTTC CASSAGRAYEQYF
TRBJ2-3 TRBD2 NA TRBV3-1/TRBV3-2 TGTGCCAGCAGCCCCATACCGGGAGGGAAGGGTACAGATACGCAGTATTTT CASSPIPGGKGTDTQYF
TRBJ1-1 NA NA TRBV5-1 TGCGCCAGCAGCTCCCTAGGGGGGGCAGCCTCGAACACTGAAGCTTTCTTT CASSSLGGAASNTEAFF
TRBJ2-6 TRBD1 NA TRBV5-1 TGCGCCAGCAGCGCCGACAGGGTTCGCTCTGGGGCCAACGTCCTGACTTTC CASSADRVRSGANVLTF
TRBJ2-5 TRBD1 NA TRBV5-1 TGCGCCAGCAGCTTGGAGGGACAGGGATTGACCCAGTACTTC CASSLEGQGLTQYF
TRBJ2-5 TRBD1 NA TRBV27 TGTGCCAGCAGACGATTTGGCTTGGACAGGGGGACCAAAGAGACCCAGTACTTC CASRRFGLDRGTKETQYF
TRBJ2-3 TRBD1 NA TRBV27 TGTGCCAGCAGTCCCACAGGGGGCTGGACAGATACGCAGTATTTT CASSPTGGWTDTQYF
TRBJ2-3 TRBD2 NA TRBV27 TGTGCCAGCAGTTTCTCTGGGACTAGCGGGGCGTATACGCAGTATTTT CASSFSGTSGAYTQYF
TRBJ1-2 TRBD1 NA TRBV2 TGTGCCAGCACAGGGGGCCCGAGCTACACCTTC CASTGGPSYTF
TRBJ2-7 NA NA TRBV18 TGTGCCAGCCACCTCAGGCAGGGGCACTCCTACGAGCAGTACTTC CASHLRQGHSYEQYF
TRBJ2-7 NA NA TRBV7-2 TGTGCCAGCAGCTTAAGGTGGGCAGGGGACGAGCAGTACTTC CASSLRWAGDEQYF
TRBJ1-3 NA NA TRBV3-1/TRBV3-2 TGTGCCAGCAGCCAATTCAGGGGAAACACCATATATTTT CASSQFRGNTIYF
TRBJ1-6 TRBD1 NA TRBV6-6 TGTGCCAGCAGTCACGACAGGGACCGAACTGCGGATAATTCACCCCTCCACTTT CASSHDRDRTADNSPLHF
TRBJ2-7 TRBD1 NA TRBV13 TGTGCCAGCAGCTTCGGGACAGGGATCTACGAGCAGTACTTC CASSFGTGIYEQYF
TRBJ1-2 NA NA TRBV27 TGTGCCAGCACCCAGACGGGGTCGGTCTATGGCTACACCTTC CASTQTGSVYGYTF
TRBJ2-2 NA NA TRBV6-1 TGTGCCAGCAGTGAAGACGGGGTGGTGGTAGGGACCGGGGAGCTGTTTTTT CASSEDGVVVGTGELFF
TRBJ1-5 TRBD1 NA TRBV28 TGTGCCAGCAGGAAGCAGGGGGATCAGCCCCAGCATTTT CASRKQGDQPQHF
TRBJ1-2 NA NA TRBV2 TGTGCCAGCACGAGGACTTATGGCTACACCTTC CASTRTYGYTF
TRBJ1-4 TRBD1 NA TRBV30 TGTGCCTGGAGTAGGGGACCGACAGGGGGTACAACTAATGAAAAACTGTTTTTT CAWSRGPTGGTTNEKLFF
TRBJ2-3 NA NA TRBV6-5 TGTGCCAGCAAACTGCACACAGATACGCAGTATTTT CASKLHTDTQYF
TRBJ2-3 NA NA TRBV5-1 TGCGCCAGCAGCTTGAATGGTCCCGGGTGGGCAGATACGCAGTATTTT CASSLNGPGWADTQYF
TRBJ1-2 NA NA TRBV7-9 TGTGCCAGCAGCTCTACGACAGGACCTAACTATGGCTACACCTTC CASSSTTGPNYGYTF
TRBJ1-4 TRBD1 NA TRBV29-1 TGCAGCGTCGGGATTGGGACAGGGTCTCAAAAACTGTTTTTT CSVGIGTGSQKLFF
TRBJ2-7 NA once TRBV6-1 TGTGCCAGCAGTGAACTCGTGAGCGTTGGCTCCGAGCAGTACTTC CASSELVSVGSEQYF
TRBJ2-1 NA NA TRBV18 TGTGCCAGCTCACCCCAGTACAATGAGCAGTTCTTC CASSPQYNEQFF
TRBJ1-3 NA NA TRBV29-1 TGCAGCGTGGTACAGGGCTGGGGAAACACCATATATTTT CSVVQGWGNTIYF
TRBJ1-4 NA NA TRBV7-9 TGTGCCAGCAGCTTAGCGAGTGGTAATGAAAAACTGTTTTTT CASSLASGNEKLFF
TRBJ2-3 TRBD1 NA TRBV5-1 TGCGCCAGCAGCCCCGGGACAGGGAGCACAGATACGCAGTATTTT CASSPGTGSTDTQYF
TRBJ2-5 TRBD1 NA TRBV3-1/TRBV3-2 TGTGCCAGCAGCCCGACCGGGACAGGGGGCGCTTACCAAGAGACCCAGTACTTC CASSPTGTGGAYQETQYF
TRBJ2-1 TRBD1 NA TRBV7-6 TGTGCCAGCAGCCTTACAGGGGGCATTGAGCAGTTCTTC CASSLTGGIEQFF
TRBJ1-4 TRBD1 NA TRBV6-2/TRBV6-3 TGTGCCAGCAGTTTCGACAGGGGGGAAGAAAAACTGTTTTTT CASSFDRGEEKLFF
TRBJ2-6 NA NA TRBV5-1 TGCGCCAGCCGTCCACCAGGGGCCGGGGCCAACGTCCTGACTTTC CASRPPGAGANVLTF